These T cell receptor beta chains were read from a single sample in a study of blood T cells in healthy people across ages. TCRdb reprocessed the 5' RACE reads via MiXCR and lists one record per CDR3 protein. This sample yields some 1.5 million distinct CDR3 sequences, of which approximately 43% are seen a single time; roughly 3.7% belongs to the top ten. Sequenced sample: blood. Receptors were obtained from a woman under 30 in good health. Each CDR3 is given with its conserved first and last residue. A D gene is named only where the DNA matches it firmly. Rows may omit the clone size; those that give it use once, few, many or a size class.

v_gene,abundance,d_gene,j_gene,CDR3nt,CDR3aa
TRBV27,.,.,TRBJ2-7,TGTGCCAGAAGTCCGGCGATCGGAGACGAGCAGTACTTC,CARSPAIGDEQYF
TRBV2,.,TRBD2,TRBJ2-3,TGTGCCAGCAGGGGACCCCTAGCGGTCCGCACAGATACGCAGTATTTT,CASRGPLAVRTDTQYF
TRBV2,.,.,TRBJ2-6,TGTGCCAGCAGTGACGGGGGTGGGGCCAACGTCCTGACTTTC,CASSDGGGANVLTF
TRBV29-1,.,.,TRBJ2-5,TGCAGCGTTGTGCTCTCCACCGAACCCTGGCAGTACTTC,CSVVLSTEPWQYF
TRBV7-2,few,TRBD2,TRBJ2-1,TGTGCCAGCAGCTTGGCGGGAGTGCTCTACAATGAGCAGTTCTTC,CASSLAGVLYNEQFF
TRBV5-1,many,TRBD1,TRBJ2-3,TGCGCCAGCAGCGACGACAGGGGCGCAGATACGCAGTATTTT,CASSDDRGADTQYF
TRBV20-1,.,.,TRBJ2-2,TGCAGTGCTAGACCCCAGGGGGGCCTAAACACCGGGGAGCTGTTTTTT,CSARPQGGLNTGELFF
TRBV25-1,.,.,TRBJ2-5,TGTGCCAGCAGTGGAACCTACAGGGGAGGTAATGAGCAGTACTTC,CASSGTYRGGNEQYF
TRBV29-1,.,TRBD2,TRBJ2-3,TGCAGCGTTGACGGACTAGCGAGCACAGATACGCAGTATTTT,CSVDGLASTDTQYF
TRBV7-2,many,TRBD2,TRBJ2-1,TGTGCCAGCAGCCGAGTGGGGGGGATTACTTACAATGAGCAGTTCTTC,CASSRVGGITYNEQFF
TRBV12-3/TRBV12-4,.,.,TRBJ2-7,TGTGCCAGCAGTCCCCTAAGACTAGGGGCCAGCTCCTACGAGCAGTACTTC,CASSPLRLGASSYEQYF
TRBV29-1,few,.,TRBJ1-2,TGCAGCGTCTACGGACCGGGACAAGCTAACTATGGCTACACCTTC,CSVYGPGQANYGYTF
TRBV25-1,few,TRBD1,TRBJ1-1,TGTGCCAGCATGGGGATTACACAGGGGGCTGGTAGGACTGAAGCTTTCTTT,CASMGITQGAGRTEAFF
TRBV7-9,few,.,TRBJ2-7,TGTGCCAGCAGCTTAAGGCAGGGGGGAGACGAGCAGTACTTC,CASSLRQGGDEQYF
TRBV9,.,.,TRBJ2-7,TGTGCCAGCAGCGTAATGGGCGGGTCCTACAATGAGCAGTACTTC,CASSVMGGSYNEQYF
TRBV4-3,.,.,TRBJ2-1,TGCGCCAGCAGCCAGGGGACTCCGTATGGGTACAATGAGCAGTTCTTC,CASSQGTPYGYNEQFF
TRBV6-1,.,.,TRBJ2-3,TGTGCCACTGGACAGACCTGGGGCACAGATACGCAGTATTTT,CATGQTWGTDTQYF
TRBV29-1,few,TRBD2,TRBJ2-1,TGCAGCGCCCAGGGAATGGTAGCGGGAGTAGAGTACAATGAGCAGTTCTTC,CSAQGMVAGVEYNEQFF
TRBV29-1,.,TRBD2,TRBJ2-5,TGCAGCGTTGAACCTAGCGGGGAAGAGACCCAGTACTTC,CSVEPSGEETQYF
TRBV12-3/TRBV12-4,.,TRBD1,TRBJ1-1,TGTGCCAGCAGTACCAGGACAGGGGGCTGGACTGAAGCTTTCTTT,CASSTRTGGWTEAFF
TRBV6-6,few,.,TRBJ2-3,TGTGCCAGCAGTCAGACTACCGCCACAGATACGCAGTATTTT,CASSQTTATDTQYF
TRBV5-1,many,.,TRBJ2-5,TGCGCCAGCAGCTCACGAGACCTCTCGGAGACCCAGTACTTC,CASSSRDLSETQYF
TRBV7-9,once,TRBD2,TRBJ2-5,TGTGCCAGCAGCGAACTAGCGAGTTACCAAGAGACCCAGTACTTC,CASSELASYQETQYF
TRBV12-3/TRBV12-4,many,TRBD2,TRBJ2-1,TGTGCCAGCAGTTTAAAGCGGGGGGGCTTGGATGAGCAGTTCTTC,CASSLKRGGLDEQFF
TRBV5-1,.,TRBD2,TRBJ2-1,TGCGCCAGCTGCGGGGGGGCGATCTACAATGAGCAGTTCTTC,CASCGGAIYNEQFF
TRBV9,many,.,TRBJ1-2,TGTGCCAGCAGATCACGAGAGTTAAGGGGAGTTACTGGCTACACCTTC,CASRSRELRGVTGYTF
TRBV25-1,once,.,TRBJ2-7,TGTGCCAGCAGTGGCCCCCCGGGCCGAAGCTCCTACGAGCAGTACTTC,CASSGPPGRSSYEQYF
TRBV4-3,.,.,TRBJ1-1,TGCGCCAGCAGCCGCAGTGCAGGGCACGGCACTGAAGCTTTCTTT,CASSRSAGHGTEAFF
TRBV27,few,TRBD2,TRBJ2-7,TGTGCCAGCAGCTACGCGGGAGACCCCTTCTACGAGCAGTACTTC,CASSYAGDPFYEQYF
TRBV6-5,.,.,TRBJ1-1,TGTGCCAGCATAAATACTTTTAGGTCTGAAGCTTTCTTT,CASINTFRSEAFF
TRBV28,.,TRBD2,TRBJ2-7,TGTGCCAGCAGTTTAAGTTTAGCGGGAGGTTACAATGAGCAGTACTTC,CASSLSLAGGYNEQYF
TRBV20-1,few,TRBD2,TRBJ2-7,TGCAGTGCGACACTAGCGGGGACCTACGAGCAGTACTTC,CSATLAGTYEQYF
TRBV12-3/TRBV12-4,.,.,TRBJ1-2,TGTGCCAGCAGAACCCACAGGGTTGGCTACACCTTC,CASRTHRVGYTF
TRBV5-1,few,TRBD1,TRBJ1-2,TGCGCCAGCAGCTTAAGGGTCGGCGGACAGGGGGCCCGAGGGCCCTATGGCTACACCTTC,CASSLRVGGQGARGPYGYTF
TRBV7-9,few,.,TRBJ1-2,TGTGCCAGCAGCTTAGGGTCACTCCGAGGCTACACCTTC,CASSLGSLRGYTF
TRBV20-1,.,TRBD1,TRBJ1-5,TGCAGTGCTAAAAAGACAGGGGTTAACAATCAGCCCCAGCATTTT,CSAKKTGVNNQPQHF
TRBV4-3,.,.,TRBJ2-4,TGCGCCAGCAGCCAACCTAAATGGGCCGGGGGCGGGGGCAAAAACATTCAGTACTTC,CASSQPKWAGGGGKNIQYF
TRBV6-2/TRBV6-3,.,TRBD2,TRBJ2-1,TGTGCCAGCACAGCGGGAGAAGGCTACGAGCAGTTCTTC,CASTAGEGYEQFF
TRBV12-3/TRBV12-4,few,.,TRBJ2-5,TGTGCCAGCAGTCCCTTAGACAGGCGCCAAGAGACCCAGTACTTC,CASSPLDRRQETQYF
TRBV20-1,few,TRBD2,TRBJ2-1,TGCAGTGCTAGGCGGGGACTAGCGAACTACAATGAGCAGTTCTTC,CSARRGLANYNEQFF
TRBV25-1,few,TRBD2,TRBJ2-3,TGTGCCAGCAGTGAAGGGGCCTTTAGCGGGAGTGGGGATACGCAGTATTTT,CASSEGAFSGSGDTQYF
TRBV6-2/TRBV6-3,few,.,TRBJ2-2,TGTGCCAGCAGTTGGCCGAACACCGGGGAGCTGTTTTTT,CASSWPNTGELFF
TRBV2,.,.,TRBJ2-3,TGTGCCAGAAGTCTAGAGGGAAAGGATACGCAGTATTTT,CARSLEGKDTQYF
TRBV7-9,.,TRBD1,TRBJ2-7,TGTGCCAGCAGCTTAGGGGGACAGATTTACGAGCAGTACTTC,CASSLGGQIYEQYF
TRBV4-3,.,.,TRBJ1-5,TGCGCCAGCAGCCAAGATCGTTGGGGTGGACAGCCCCAGCATTTT,CASSQDRWGGQPQHF
TRBV25-1,.,.,TRBJ1-1,TGTGCCAGCAGTGAAACCCTGAACACTGAAGCTTTCTTT,CASSETLNTEAFF
TRBV12-3/TRBV12-4,.,.,TRBJ2-7,TGTGCCACCCTGTACACGCAAACACACAATGAGCAGTACTTC,CATLYTQTHNEQYF
TRBV20-1,.,TRBD2,TRBJ2-5,TGCAGTGCTAGAGATCTTCTAGCGGGTGAGACCCAGTACTTC,CSARDLLAGETQYF
TRBV11-2,.,.,TRBJ2-7,TGTGCCAGCAGCTCCTCACCCCGAGGTCCATTATTTGGGGAGCAGTACTTC,CASSSSPRGPLFGEQYF
TRBV29-1,few,.,TRBJ2-5,TGCAGCGTTGAAGGGATTACCCAAGAGACCCAGTACTTC,CSVEGITQETQYF
TRBV12-3/TRBV12-4,.,.,TRBJ2-3,TGTGCCAGCAGCCCGGACCAGGCAGATACGCAGTATTTT,CASSPDQADTQYF
TRBV7-9,.,TRBD2,TRBJ2-3,TGTGCCAGCAGCCAACCGGGAGGATCTAGCACAGATACGCAGTATTTT,CASSQPGGSSTDTQYF
TRBV20-1,.,TRBD2,TRBJ2-1,TGCAGTGGGCTCGGCGGGGGGGCTATTGAGCAGTTCTTC,CSGLGGGAIEQFF